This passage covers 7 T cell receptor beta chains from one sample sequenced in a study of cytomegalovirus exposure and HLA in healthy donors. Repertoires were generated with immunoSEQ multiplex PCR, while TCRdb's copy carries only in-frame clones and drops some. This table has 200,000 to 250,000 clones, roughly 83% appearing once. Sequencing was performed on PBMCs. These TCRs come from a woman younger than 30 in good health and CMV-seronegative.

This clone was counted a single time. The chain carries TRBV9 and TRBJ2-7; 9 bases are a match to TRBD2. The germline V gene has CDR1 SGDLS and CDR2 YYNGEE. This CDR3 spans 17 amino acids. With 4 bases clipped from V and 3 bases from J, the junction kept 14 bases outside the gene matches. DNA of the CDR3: TGTGCCAGCAGCCCTCCTTATGGGGAGCGGGGGGTCTACGAGCAGTACTTC. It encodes CASSPPYGERGVYEQYF.

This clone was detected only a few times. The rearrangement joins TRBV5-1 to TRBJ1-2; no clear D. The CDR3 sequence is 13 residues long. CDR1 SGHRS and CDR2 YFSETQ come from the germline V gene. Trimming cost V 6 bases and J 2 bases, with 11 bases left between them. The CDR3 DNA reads TGCGCCAGCAAGAAGTCTTCCAACTATGGCTACACCTTC. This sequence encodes CASKKSSNYGYTF. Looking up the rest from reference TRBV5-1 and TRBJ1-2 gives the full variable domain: KAGVTQTPRYLIKTRGQQVTLSCSPISGHRSVSWYQQTPGQGLQFLFEYFSETQRNKGNFPGRFSGRQFSNSRSEMNVSTLELGDSALYLCASKKSSNYGYTFGSGTRLTVV.

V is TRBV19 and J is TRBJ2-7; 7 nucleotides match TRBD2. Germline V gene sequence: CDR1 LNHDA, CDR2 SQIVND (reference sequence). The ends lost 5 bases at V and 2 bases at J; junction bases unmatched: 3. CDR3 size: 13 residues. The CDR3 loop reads CASSAGTTYEQYF. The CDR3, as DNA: TGTGCCAGTAGTGCCGGGACTACCTACGAGCAGTACTTC.

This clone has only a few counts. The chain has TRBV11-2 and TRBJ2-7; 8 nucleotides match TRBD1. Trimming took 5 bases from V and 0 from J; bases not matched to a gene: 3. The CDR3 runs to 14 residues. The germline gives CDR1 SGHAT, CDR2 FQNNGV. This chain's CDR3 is CASSRTGFSYEQYF. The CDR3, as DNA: TGTGCCAGCAGCCGGACAGGGTTCTCCTACGAGCAGTACTTC.

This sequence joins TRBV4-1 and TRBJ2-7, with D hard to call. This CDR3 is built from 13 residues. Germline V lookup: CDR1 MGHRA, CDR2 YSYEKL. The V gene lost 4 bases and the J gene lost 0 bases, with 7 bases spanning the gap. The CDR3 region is CASSLQSSYEQYF. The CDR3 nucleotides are TGCGCCAGCAGCCTACAGAGCTCCTACGAGCAGTACTTC.

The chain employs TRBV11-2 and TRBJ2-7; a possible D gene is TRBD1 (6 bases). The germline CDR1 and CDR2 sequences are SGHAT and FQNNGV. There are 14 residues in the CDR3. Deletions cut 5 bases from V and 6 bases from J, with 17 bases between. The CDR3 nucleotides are TGTGCCAGCAGCCTAAACCACAGGGACCGCGAGCAGTACTTC. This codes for CASSLNHRDREQYF.

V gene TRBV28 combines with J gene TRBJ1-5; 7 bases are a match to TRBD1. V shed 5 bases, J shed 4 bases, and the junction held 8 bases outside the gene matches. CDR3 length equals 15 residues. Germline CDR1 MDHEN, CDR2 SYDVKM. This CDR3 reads CASSLGTDLNQPQHF. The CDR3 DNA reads TGTGCCAGCAGTCTCGGGACAGACCTTAATCAGCCCCAGCATTTT.